This TCR beta chain was retrieved from a study of cytomegalovirus exposure and HLA in healthy donors. CDR1 is GTSNPN, CDR2 SVGIG, per germline (reference sequence). CDR3 size: 13 residues. Trimming cost V 4 bases and J 5 bases; bases outside gene matches: 2. Researchers ran the PCR with 60 Vbeta and 13 Jbeta primers. This table comes from immunoSEQ multiplex PCR, and its TCRdb copy is limited to in-frame clones, with some not included. The sample lists about 200,000 clones, 79% occurring once. Sequenced input: PBMCs. The TCR sequence derives from a girl under 18 in good health and CMV-seropositive. V gene TRBV30 combines with J gene TRBJ1-4; 9 nucleotides agree with TRBD1. The CDR3 DNA reads TGTGCCTGGAAAACAGGGGGCAATGAAAAACTGTTTTTT. Translating gives CAWKTGGNEKLFF.